The clone carrying this T cell receptor beta chain was seen repeatedly, ten times or more. Germline lookup yields CDR1 SGHKS and CDR2 YYEKEE (reference sequence). There are 15 residues in the CDR3. V lost 5 bases and J 0 bases, leaving 15 bases between the germline ends. The sequenced template was RNA, covering the TCR beta CDR3 region. Second-round multiplex PCR followed a first-round RT-PCR using HTBI primers. TCRdb processed the multiplex PCR reads anew with MiXCR; each CDR3 protein has one entry. The repertoire has 600,000 to 650,000 distinct CDR3 sequences, 20% to 25% of them found once; the top ten carry more than 5.5%. The data derive from a study of Graves' ophthalmopathy and Graves' hyperthyroidism. Aged 18 to 65, hyperthyroidism patients had new diagnoses of under 2 months' duration. Physicians reached a diagnosis by relying on clinical symptoms, serum thyroxine, TRAb, thyroid ultrasound and orbital computed tomography.

The chain recombines TRBV5-5 with TRBJ2-7; tentatively, D is TRBD2 (7 bases). The origin of this receptor is a woman under 30 with stable Graves' hyperthyroidism. Some clones in this sample may be carry-over from other donors' samples. Sequencing was performed on peripheral blood. CDR3 nucleotides: TGTGCCAGCAGTCCTGTCGGGGGGCACTCCTACGAGCAGTACTTC. Protein sequence: CASSPVGGHSYEQYF.